This T cell receptor beta chain is from a study of shared clonotypes between healthy human individuals. Each PCR replicate from the sorted subsets contained about 180 ng DNA, which is some 32,000 T cell genomes. Clones were read by immunoSEQ multiplex PCR, and TCRdb kept only the in-frame ones, dropping some. Found here are about 180,000 clones, approximately 92% of them singletons; the top ten hold around 0.067%. Per germline, CDR1 SGHNT and CDR2 YYREEE (reference sequence). CDR3 length equals 15 residues. Material for sequencing was naive CD4+ T cells sorted from blood. Regarding subset: CD45RA+ positively selected. This chain links TRBV5-4 with TRBJ2-5, with 7 bases identical to TRBD1. Gene TRBJ2-7 matches the end of the DNA better, so the J call may be wrong. The clonotype originates from a woman in her 30s in good health. The CDR3: CASSRTGQSNYEQYF. The CDR3 DNA follows: TGTGCCAGCAGCCGGACAGGCCAATCTAACTACGAGCAGTACTTC.